This T cell receptor (beta chain) originates from a study of T cells in localized non-small cell lung cancer. To note about this clone: Its antigen is unidentified.

Study-wide points: It remains possible that heterogeneity exists, since only one tumor region was sequenced.

Germline loops: CDR1 SGHDN, CDR2 FVKESK. The V and J ends lost 4 bases and 6 bases respectively, with 22 bases between them. The CDR3 runs 16 residues. Repertoires were generated with immunoSEQ multiplex PCR, while TCRdb's copy carries only in-frame clones and drops some. The sample lists tens of thousands of clones, around 92% occurring once. The genes are TRBV14 and TRBJ2-7; possible D gene TRBD1, 5 bases. The sequence was collected from a female donor of 60 years or more with stage I lung adenocarcinoma. The sample consisted of peripheral blood, taken before any cancer treatment. The CDR3 coding sequence is TGTGCCAGCAGCCGCGAACAGGCAGGTCTTGGGGCCGAGCAGTACTTC. It translates to CASSREQAGLGAEQYF. Full variable domain (missing parts from reference TRBV14 and TRBJ2-7): EAGVTQFPSHSVIEKGQTVTLRCDPISGHDNLYWYRRVMGKEIKFLLHFVKESKQDESGMPNNRFLAERTGGTYSTLKVQPAELEDSGVYFCASSREQAGLGAEQYFGPGTRLTVT.